Each of the 18 T cell receptor beta chains below was sequenced from the same sample in a study of blood T cell repertoires in COVID-19. Clones were read by immunoSEQ multiplex PCR, and TCRdb kept only the in-frame ones, dropping some. The table has over 35,000 clones, around 85% seen once. The sample consisted of peripheral blood. The source is a human donor in a cohort sampled during active COVID-19.

This clone was counted only a few times. The chain employs TRBV5-6 and TRBJ1-4; 7 nucleotides match TRBD1. The CDR3 loop spans 14 amino acids. CDR1 SGHDT and CDR2 YYEEEE come from the germline V gene. The ends lost 4 bases at V and 10 bases at J; junction bases unmatched: 10. The CDR3 DNA reads as TGTGCCAGCAGCCTCGGACAGGCTATGGGAAAACTGTTTTTT. Translated: CASSLGQAMGKLFF.

This chain joins TRBV9 and TRBJ1-1; no clear D gene. The CDR3 is made up of 14 amino acids. The V gene lost 0 bases and the J gene lost 0 bases, with 6 bases spanning the gap. Germline V gene lookup returns CDR1 SGDLS and CDR2 YYNGEE. The DNA of the CDR3 is TGTGCCAGCAGCGTAGGAAGAGTGAACACTGAAGCTTTCTTT. This encodes CASSVGRVNTEAFF. The entire variable domain, with the rest obtained from reference TRBV9 and TRBJ1-1, is as follows: DSGVTQTPKHLITATGQRVTLRCSPRSGDLSVYWYQQSLDQGLQFLIQYYNGEERAKGNILERFSAQQFPDLHSELNLSSLELGDSALYFCASSVGRVNTEAFFGQGTRLTVV.

The rearrangement uses TRBV5-3 and TRBJ1-2, with a tentative D call TRBD1 (6 bases). TRBV5-3 is an open reading frame whose function is uncertain. CDR3 length: 14 amino acids. V shed 2 bases and J shed 2 bases, with 10 bases lying between them. DNA for the CDR3: TGTGCCAGAAGCTTCGACAGGTACAACTATGGCTACACCTTC. Its translation is CARSFDRYNYGYTF.

The chain uses TRBV6-1 and TRBJ2-4; D is possibly TRBD2 (5 bases). This CDR3 comprises 17 residues. Germline V gives CDR1 MNHNS, CDR2 SASEGT. The V end lost 0 bases, the J end lost 0 bases, and 12 bases lay between the germline ends. CDR3 in amino acids: CASSEARWERAKNIQYF. CDR3 bases: TGTGCCAGCAGTGAAGCGCGGTGGGAGAGAGCCAAAAACATTCAGTACTTC.

This CDR3 is CASQKTGGNNQPQHF. The CDR3 region has the DNA TGTGCCAGCCAAAAAACCGGAGGTAACAATCAGCCCCAGCATTTT. The chain links TRBV6-5 to TRBJ1-5, with D uncertain. The CDR3 totals 15 residues. CDR1 and CDR2 from the germline V gene are MNHEY and SVGAGI. Trimming took 8 bases from V and 3 from J, leaving 17 bases between them.

The CDR3 region is CASRERNEQFF. DNA for the CDR3: TGTGCCAGTCGGGAGAGGAATGAGCAGTTCTTC. This chain links TRBV25-1 with TRBJ2-1; a possible D gene is TRBD2 (6 bases). Looked up from germline, CDR1 is MGHDK and CDR2 is SYGVNS. The CDR3 runs to 11 residues. V lost 9 bases, J lost 7 bases, and 10 bases lay in between.

The CDR3 sequence is CASSLLSVLLYNEQFF. The CDR3 region has the DNA TGTGCCAGCAGCTTACTCAGCGTCCTGCTCTACAATGAGCAGTTCTTC. This chain links TRBV7-8 with TRBJ2-1; D remains unclear. The CDR3 sequence is 16 residues long. Trimming took 2 bases from V and 3 from J, leaving 14 bases between them. CDR1 and CDR2 from the germline V gene are SGHVS and FQNEAQ.

This chain joins TRBV3-1 (or the pseudogene TRBV3-2) and TRBJ1-6; D is unclear. This CDR3 has 16 amino acids. Germline CDR1 reads LGHDT; CDR2 reads YNNKEL (reference sequence). The germline V and J ends were trimmed by 0 bases and 2 bases, with 8 bases remaining between them. The CDR3, as DNA: TGTGCCAGCAGCCAAGAGAGGATAGCCTATAATTCACCCCTCCACTTT. Its protein is CASSQERIAYNSPLHF.

This rearrangement joins TRBV2 to TRBJ1-2; D is ambiguous. The CDR3 runs 12 residues. Deletions cut 6 bases from V and 7 bases from J, with 12 bases between. In germline, CDR1 is SNHLY, CDR2 FYNNEI. The CDR3 bases are TGTGCCAGCAGGAGTTCAGGTAGTGGCTACACCTTC. Translation gives CASRSSGSGYTF.

The rearrangement joins TRBV9 to TRBJ1-3, with D possibly matching TRBD1 (5 bases). Germline assignment: CDR1 SGDLS and CDR2 YYNGEE. The CDR3 spans 15 residues. The V end was cut by 0 bases, the J end by 0 bases, with 7 bases between. CDR3 residues: CASSVEGDSGNTIYF. The DNA of the CDR3 is TGTGCCAGCAGCGTAGAAGGGGACTCTGGAAACACCATATATTTT.

The chain joins TRBV6-5 to TRBJ1-1, with TRBD1 as a possible D gene (5 bases). The V gene's germline CDR1 is MNHEY and CDR2 SVGAGI. With 6 bases removed from V and 2 bases from J, the gap between germline ends came to 16 bases. There are 15 residues in the CDR3. CDR3 protein: CASSLTPRGNTEAFF. As DNA, the CDR3 is TGTGCCAGCAGCCTTACCCCAAGGGGTAACACTGAAGCTTTCTTT.

The CDR3 nucleotides are TGTGCCAGCAGCCTCAGGGGGGCCTACGAGCAGTACTTC. Translating gives CASSLRGAYEQYF. V and J are TRBV2 and TRBJ2-7; D is perhaps TRBD1 (7 bases). The CDR3 is made up of 13 amino acids. Per germline, CDR1 SNHLY and CDR2 FYNNEI. V lost 6 bases and J lost 2, with 11 bases in between.

V is TRBV11-2 and J is TRBJ2-7; 7 positions match TRBD1. Germline trimming cut 7 bases from V and 2 bases from J; bases unmatched to any gene: 5. Germline V gives CDR1 SGHAT, CDR2 FQNNGV. The CDR3 totals 13 residues. For the CDR3, the DNA is TGTGCCAGCACCCGACAGGGAGCCTACGAGCAGTACTTC. It translates to CASTRQGAYEQYF.

V is TRBV15 and J is TRBJ2-3; 7 bases agree with TRBD1. The CDR3 runs to 15 residues. With 6 bases clipped from V and 5 bases from J, the junction kept 11 bases outside the gene matches. Looked up from germline, CDR1 is LNHNV and CDR2 is YYDKDF (reference sequence). Here the CDR3 DNA reads TGTGCCACCAGGTCAGACAGGGCTAGTATAGATACGCAGTATTTT. Its translation is CATRSDRASIDTQYF.

This chain links TRBV6-2 or TRBV6-3 with TRBJ1-2, with TRBD1 identical over 9 bases. Germline CDR1 reads MNHEY; CDR2 reads SVGEGT. The CDR3 runs 14 residues. Unmatched junction bases numbered 7, after V lost 3 bases and J lost 8 bases. For the CDR3, the DNA is TGTGCCAGCAGTTATTCGGGACAGGGCGGAGGCTACACCTTC. It encodes CASSYSGQGGGYTF.

The chain uses TRBV6-2 or TRBV6-3 and TRBJ2-7; no firm D call. Looked up from germline, CDR1 is MNHEY and CDR2 is SVGEGT. This CDR3 comprises 13 residues. Trimming removed 2 bases at V and 3 bases at J, with 8 bases between. This chain's CDR3 is CASSYVPHYEQYF. The CDR3, as DNA: TGTGCCAGCAGTTACGTGCCACACTACGAGCAGTACTTC.

This chain connects TRBV20-1 to TRBJ2-5; 9 bases fit TRBD1. The CDR3 totals 15 residues. Losses at the gene ends were 3 bases for V and 7 bases for J; bases not matched to a gene: 12. Per germline, CDR1 DFQATT and CDR2 SNEGSKA (reference sequence). CDR3 region: CSASGRDRVFGTQYF. The CDR3, as DNA: TGCAGTGCTAGTGGTCGGGACAGGGTGTTCGGGACCCAGTACTTC.

The chain recombines TRBV6-5 with TRBJ2-7; 11 nucleotides line up with TRBD1. Germline loops: CDR1 MNHEY, CDR2 SVGAGI. CDR3 length: 16 amino acids. Losses at the gene ends were 2 bases for V and 2 bases for J; bases not matched to a gene: 5. The CDR3 loop is CASSYPGQGGTYEQYF. DNA for the CDR3: TGTGCCAGCAGTTACCCGGGACAGGGGGGCACCTACGAGCAGTACTTC.